A selection of T cell receptor beta chains follows, all from one sample in a study of cytotoxic CD8 clonotypes in ibrutinib-treated CLL. The table came from immunoSEQ multiplex PCR; TCRdb's copy has only in-frame clones and leaves some out. The table has a few hundred thousand clones, roughly 85% seen once. This specimen was PBMCs, taken before ibrutinib treatment. Receptor source: a human donor with chronic lymphocytic leukemia. CDR3s include the opening cysteine and the closing phenylalanine or tryptophan. D genes are given only for firm matches. Clone size appears in some rows only: once, few, many, or a class for an expanded clone.

D gene	clone size	V gene	J gene	CDR3 protein	CDR3 DNA
-	-	TRBV19	TRBJ2-7	CASSIRGTSYEQYF	TGTGCCAGTAGTATAAGAGGGACAAGCTACGAGCAGTACTTC
-	-	TRBV2	TRBJ1-2	CASSRDPGDYGYTF	TGTGCCAGCAGCCGGGACCCAGGGGACTATGGCTACACCTTC
-	-	TRBV7-2	TRBJ1-1	CASSFGVGSEAFF	TGTGCCAGCAGCTTTGGCGTCGGGAGTGAAGCTTTCTTT
-	-	TRBV7-9	TRBJ2-3	CASSLGDFTFDTQYF	TGTGCCAGCAGCTTAGGGGACTTTACTTTCGATACGCAGTATTTT
-	-	TRBV15	TRBJ2-6	CATSRVGANVLTF	TGTGCCACCAGTAGGGTAGGGGCCAACGTCCTGACTTTC
-	-	TRBV30	TRBJ2-7	CAWSVRWGESYEQYF	TGTGCCTGGAGTGTACGTTGGGGGGAATCCTACGAGCAGTACTTC
TRBD2	-	TRBV5-8	TRBJ2-6	CASSLAGRGFGANVLTF	TGTGCCAGCAGCTTGGCCGGGAGGGGATTTGGGGCCAACGTCCTGACTTTC
-	-	TRBV28	TRBJ1-1	CASITIEEAFF	TGTGCCAGCATCACAATTGAGGAAGCTTTCTTT
TRBD1	once	TRBV5-4	TRBJ2-3	CASSLAWTGKDTQYF	TGTGCCAGCAGCTTGGCATGGACAGGGAAGGATACGCAGTATTTT
-	-	TRBV27	TRBJ2-5	CASSLAGLRETQYF	TGTGCCAGCAGTTTAGCGGGATTGCGGGAGACCCAGTACTTC
TRBD2	-	TRBV19	TRBJ2-3	CASGAGGGKSTDTQYF	TGTGCCAGTGGAGCGGGAGGGGGCAAGAGCACAGATACGCAGTATTTT
TRBD2	once	TRBV13	TRBJ2-5	CASSPSGSRGTQYF	TGTGCCAGCAGCCCCAGCGGGAGCAGAGGGACCCAGTACTTC
-	few	TRBV19	TRBJ2-7	CASSYSYEQYF	TGTGCCAGTAGTTACTCCTACGAGCAGTACTTC
-	-	TRBV14	TRBJ2-1	CASSQRPYNEQFF	TGTGCCAGCAGCCAGAGGCCCTATAATGAGCAGTTCTTC
TRBD1	-	TRBV4-3	TRBJ2-7	CASSPTLDRPLGYEQYF	TGCGCCAGCAGCCCAACTTTGGACAGGCCATTGGGGTACGAGCAGTACTTC
-	-	TRBV7-3	TRBJ2-7	CASSLVAAQDYEQYF	TGTGCCAGCAGCTTAGTAGCGGCCCAAGACTACGAGCAGTACTTC